One and the same sample provided the 22 T cell receptor beta chains below, sequenced in a study of blood T cell repertoires in COVID-19. Generated by immunoSEQ multiplex PCR, the TCRdb table keeps only in-frame clones and is missing some. There are 61,000 or so clones in the sample; approximately 80% occur only once, and less than 7% lies in the top ten. Sequenced sample: peripheral blood. These receptors originate from a woman in her seventies with acute or convalescent COVID-19.

This rearrangement joins TRBV19 to TRBJ2-7, with D perhaps matching TRBD1 (6 bases). V shed 2 bases and J shed 3 bases, with 14 bases lying between them. CDR1 is LNHDA and CDR2 is SQIVND in the germline V gene (reference sequence). This CDR3 contains 15 residues. The CDR3 loop is CASSISGRGGYEQYF. In nucleotides, the CDR3 is TGTGCCAGTAGTATATCCGGCAGGGGTGGCTACGAGCAGTACTTC.

This chain links TRBV7-3 with TRBJ2-1; TRBD2 matches at 8 bases. CDR3 length: 14 residues. V was pared by 4 bases and J by 9 bases, with 8 bases of the junction left unmatched. Germline lookup yields CDR1 SGHTA and CDR2 FQGTGA. The CDR3, as DNA: TGTGCCAGCAGCTCGGGACTAGGGACGGCTGAGCAGTTCTTC. Translation gives CASSSGLGTAEQFF.

This chain connects TRBV27 to TRBJ2-7; 9 bases line up with TRBD1. V dropped 3 bases and J dropped 4; count of bases not matched to a gene: 4. CDR1 and CDR2 (germline): MNHEY, SMNVEV (reference sequence). This CDR3 region has 14 residues. The CDR3 nucleotides are TGTGCCAGCAGTTTGACCGGGACAGGGTACGAGCAGTACTTC. As protein: CASSLTGTGYEQYF.

The genes are TRBV7-2 and TRBJ1-1; D remains unclear. V was pared by 5 bases and J by 7 bases, with 8 bases between. The CDR3 has 11 amino acids. Germline lookup yields CDR1 SGHTA and CDR2 FQGNSA. The CDR3 spells CASSQRGEAFF. In nucleotides, the CDR3 is TGTGCCAGCAGCCAACGAGGTGAAGCTTTCTTT.

This clone was detected only a few times. The chain joins TRBV5-6 to TRBJ1-2; 9 nucleotides line up with TRBD1. Germline V gives CDR1 SGHDT, CDR2 YYEEEE. CDR3 length: 14 residues. V trimming: 4 bases; J trimming: 5 bases; junction bases outside the gene matches: 6. This CDR3 reads CASSEQGAGYGYTF. The CDR3 DNA is TGTGCCAGCAGCGAACAGGGGGCAGGTTATGGCTACACCTTC.

This chain joins TRBV4-2 and TRBJ2-1; 10 positions match TRBD2. This CDR3 region has 16 residues. The V gene end was trimmed by 4 bases and the J gene end by 7 bases; junction bases not matched to a gene: 10. Germline assignment: CDR1 LGHNA and CDR2 YNFKEQ. The CDR3 here is CASSPSQAGGENEQFF. The CDR3 DNA follows: TGTGCCAGCAGCCCGAGCCAAGCGGGGGGGGAGAATGAGCAGTTCTTC.

V usage is TRBV6-5 and J usage is TRBJ1-3, with D perhaps TRBD1 (5 bases). The CDR3 consists of 16 residues. The V end lost 0 bases, the J end lost 3 bases, and 12 bases lay between the germline ends. CDR1 MNHEY and CDR2 SVGAGI come from the germline V gene. CDR3 nucleotides: TGTGCCAGCAGTTACTCGAGCGACAGTTTTGGAAACACCATATATTTT. Translating it yields CASSYSSDSFGNTIYF.

The V gene is TRBV27, the J gene TRBJ2-7, with 8 bases that match TRBD1. The CDR3 consists of 14 residues. CDR1 and CDR2 from the germline V gene are MNHEY and SMNVEV (reference sequence). J gave up 2 bases and V 3 bases, and 3 bases lay outside the gene matches. CDR3 coding DNA: TGTGCCAGCAGTTTCTTGGACAGGGCCTACGAGCAGTACTTC. This sequence encodes CASSFLDRAYEQYF.

This clone was seen more than once but under ten times. The chain uses TRBV20-1 and TRBJ1-4; possibly TRBD1 for D (5 bases). Germline values: CDR1 DFQATT, CDR2 SNEGSKA (reference sequence). The CDR3 covers 14 residues. V was clipped by 3 bases and J by 8 bases, with 16 bases between them. CDR3 DNA sequence: TGCAGTGCTAGTGCATCCAGGGATGGAGAAAAACTGTTTTTT. This sequence encodes CSASASRDGEKLFF.

This clone was seen once. The rearrangement joins TRBV20-1 to TRBJ2-7; TRBD1 might be the D (6 bases). Trimming took off 3 bases at V and 2 bases at J, with 11 bases between the two ends. The CDR3 is made up of 13 amino acids. In germline, CDR1 is DFQATT, CDR2 SNEGSKA (reference sequence). Written as DNA, the CDR3 is TGCAGTGCTAGTTCAGGGGCCACCTACGAGCAGTACTTC. Its protein is CSASSGATYEQYF.

This sequence joins TRBV5-4 and TRBJ1-1; maybe TRBD1 (6 bases). Trimming shortened V by 6 bases and J by 4 bases, and 16 bases separated the two germline ends. This CDR3 has 14 residues. The V gene's germline CDR1 is SGHNT and CDR2 YYREEE (reference sequence). CDR3 nucleotides: TGTGCCAGCACGGACAGCATCAGCGGCACTGAAGCTTTCTTT. Protein sequence: CASTDSISGTEAFF.

Details on this clone: An end of the junction differs from the germline gene, which may be a read error. This chain joins TRBV6-2 or TRBV6-3 and TRBJ2-1; perhaps TRBD1 as D (5 bases). CDR3 length equals 19 residues. Looked up from germline, CDR1 is MNHEY and CDR2 is SVGEGT. CDR3 coding DNA: TGTGCCAGCAGTTACTCGATCGGCACAGGAGCAACTTTGTACACTGAGCAGTTCTTC. This sequence encodes CASSYSIGTGATLYTEQFF.

The chain has TRBV6-1 and TRBJ1-3; the match to TRBD1 covers 9 bases. The length of the CDR3 is 16 residues. V trimming: 2 bases; J trimming: 2 bases; junction bases outside the gene matches: 4. Germline V gene lookup returns CDR1 MNHNS and CDR2 SASEGT. The CDR3 here is CASSEFRQGAGNTIYF. CDR3 DNA sequence: TGTGCCAGCAGTGAATTCAGACAGGGGGCTGGAAACACCATATATTTT.

This sequence joins TRBV2 and TRBJ2-3, with 12 nucleotides matching TRBD2. CDR1 and CDR2 (germline): SNHLY, FYNNEI. The CDR3 extends over 15 amino acids. J gave up 4 bases and V 6 bases, and 5 bases lay outside the gene matches. The CDR3 protein is CASRPLAGGPDTQYF. The DNA of the CDR3 is TGTGCCAGCAGACCCCTAGCGGGGGGGCCAGATACGCAGTATTTT.

This clone was seen a handful of times. The chain joins TRBV4-2 to TRBJ2-7, with 9 bases identical to TRBD1. Trimming removed 3 bases from V and 7 bases from J; junction bases left unmatched: 10. This CDR3 has 15 residues. The germline gives CDR1 LGHNA, CDR2 YNFKEQ. In DNA, the CDR3 is TGTGCCAGCAGCCAGACGACAGGGGGTGAAGGTGAGCAGTACTTC. It specifies CASSQTTGGEGEQYF.

The chain carries TRBV4-1 and TRBJ2-3, with TRBD1 as a possible D gene (6 bases). The CDR3 runs 17 residues. V was trimmed by 0 bases and J by 5 bases, leaving 18 bases between them. Germline V gives CDR1 MGHRA, CDR2 YSYEKL. CDR3 sequence: CASSQDINRVIKDTQYF. Here the CDR3 DNA reads TGCGCCAGCAGCCAAGATATTAACAGGGTCATCAAAGATACGCAGTATTTT.

This clone came up once. The chain carries TRBV6-6 and TRBJ1-4, with unresolved D. CDR3 size: 14 residues. Germline CDR1 MNHNY, CDR2 SVGAGI (reference sequence). Trimming removed 7 bases at V and 5 bases at J, with 14 bases between. The CDR3 sequence: CASIIPSSNEKLFF. The CDR3, as DNA: TGTGCCAGCATAATCCCCAGTTCGAATGAAAAACTGTTTTTT.

The J gene is TRBJ1-1, the V gene TRBV19, with TRBD1 matching 7 bases. The CDR3 is 15 amino acids. With V trimmed by 4 bases and J by 3 bases, 8 bases remained unmatched. Germline CDR1 is LNHDA and CDR2 is SQIVND (reference sequence). For the CDR3, the DNA is TGTGCCAGTAGTAATGGGGACAGACCTTACACTGAAGCTTTCTTT. Amino acid sequence: CASSNGDRPYTEAFF.

The rearrangement links TRBV6-1 to TRBJ1-5; D is unclear. The CDR3 extends over 15 amino acids. Trimming pared 0 bases from V and 5 bases from J, leaving 11 bases between. CDR1 and CDR2 from the germline V gene are MNHNS and SASEGT. The CDR3 nucleotides read TGTGCCAGCAGTGAAGCGGGCGGGGATCATCAGCCCCAGCATTTT. Its translation: CASSEAGGDHQPQHF.

The chain carries TRBV9 and TRBJ2-1, with D possibly TRBD1 on 6 matching bases. CDR1 is SGDLS, CDR2 YYNGEE, per germline. This CDR3 region has 13 residues. With 4 bases removed from V and 6 bases from J, the gap between germline ends came to 11 bases. CDR3 sequence reads: CASSPTGTNEQFF. The CDR3 DNA reads as TGTGCCAGCAGCCCCACAGGGACCAATGAGCAGTTCTTC.

J is TRBJ1-1 and V is TRBV15; the D is unclear. From germline, CDR1 is LNHNV and CDR2 YYDKDF (reference sequence). Trimming cost V 1 base and J 8 bases, with 8 bases left between them. This CDR3 comprises 12 residues. CDR3 bases: TGTGCCACCAGCAGAGTTTGGAGGGAAGCTTTCTTT. Translated, it gives CATSRVWREAFF.

This clone was picked up a small number of times. This sequence joins TRBV11-2 and TRBJ2-3, with D perhaps matching TRBD1 (6 bases). The germline V gene encodes CDR1 SGHAT and CDR2 FQNNGV. The CDR3 runs to 13 residues. The V gene lost 6 bases and the J gene lost 6 bases, with 13 bases spanning the gap. The CDR3 spells CASRPTGSDTQYF. In nucleotides, the CDR3 is TGTGCCAGCAGGCCTACAGGGAGCGATACGCAGTATTTT.